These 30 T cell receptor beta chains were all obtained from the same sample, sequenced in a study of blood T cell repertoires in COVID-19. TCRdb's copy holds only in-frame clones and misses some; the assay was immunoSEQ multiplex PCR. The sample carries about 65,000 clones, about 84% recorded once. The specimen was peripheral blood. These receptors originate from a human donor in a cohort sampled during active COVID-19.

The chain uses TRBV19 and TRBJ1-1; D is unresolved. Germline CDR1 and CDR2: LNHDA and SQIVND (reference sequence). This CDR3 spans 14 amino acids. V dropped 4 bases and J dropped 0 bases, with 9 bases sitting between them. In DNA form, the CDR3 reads TGTGCCAGTAGTAACGGGTGGCTGAACACTGAAGCTTTCTTT. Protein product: CASSNGWLNTEAFF.

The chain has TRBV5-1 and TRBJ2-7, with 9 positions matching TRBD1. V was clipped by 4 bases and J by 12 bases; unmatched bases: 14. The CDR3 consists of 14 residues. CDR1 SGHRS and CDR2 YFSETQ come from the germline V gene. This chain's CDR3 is CASSPGVRDRVSYF. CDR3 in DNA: TGCGCCAGCAGCCCTGGGGTGCGGGACAGGGTATCGTACTTC.

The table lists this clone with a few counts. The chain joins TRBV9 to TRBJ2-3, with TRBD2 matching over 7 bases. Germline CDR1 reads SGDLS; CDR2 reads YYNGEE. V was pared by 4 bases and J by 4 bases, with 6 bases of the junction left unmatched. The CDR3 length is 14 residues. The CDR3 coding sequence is TGTGCCAGCAGCCCCCGCGGGGGTCCAGATACGCAGTATTTT. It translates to CASSPRGGPDTQYF.

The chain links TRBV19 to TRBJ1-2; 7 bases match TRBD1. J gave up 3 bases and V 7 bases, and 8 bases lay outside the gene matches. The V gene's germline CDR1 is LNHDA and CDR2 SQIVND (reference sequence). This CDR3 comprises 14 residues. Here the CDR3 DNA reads TGTGCCAGTAAATCTAACGACAGGGACTATGGCTACACCTTC. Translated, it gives CASKSNDRDYGYTF. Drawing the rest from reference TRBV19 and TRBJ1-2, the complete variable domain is DGGITQSPKYLFRKEGQNVTLSCEQNLNHDAMYWYRQDPGQGLRLIYYSQIVNDFQKGDIAEGYSVSREKKESFPLTVTSAQKNPTAFYLCASKSNDRDYGYTFGSGTRLTVV.

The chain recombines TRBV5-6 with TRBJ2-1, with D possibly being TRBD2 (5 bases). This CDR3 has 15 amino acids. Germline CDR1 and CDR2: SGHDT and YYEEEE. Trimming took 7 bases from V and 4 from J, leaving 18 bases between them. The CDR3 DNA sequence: TGTGCCAGCTCGCGGAGGACTTCCGGATACAATGAGCAGTTCTTC. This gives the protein CASSRRTSGYNEQFF.

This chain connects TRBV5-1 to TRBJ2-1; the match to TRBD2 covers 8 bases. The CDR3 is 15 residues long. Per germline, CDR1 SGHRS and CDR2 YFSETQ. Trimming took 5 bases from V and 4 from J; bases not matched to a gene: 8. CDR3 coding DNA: TGCGCCAGCAGATTAAGCGGGAGATCGTACAATGAGCAGTTCTTC. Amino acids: CASRLSGRSYNEQFF.

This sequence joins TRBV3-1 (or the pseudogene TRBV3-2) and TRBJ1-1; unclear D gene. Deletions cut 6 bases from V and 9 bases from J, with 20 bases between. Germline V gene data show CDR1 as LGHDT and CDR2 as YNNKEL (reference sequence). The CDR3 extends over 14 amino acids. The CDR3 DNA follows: TGTGCCAGCAGGCATACCACGCAATCGAGAAAAGCTTTCTTT. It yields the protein CASRHTTQSRKAFF.

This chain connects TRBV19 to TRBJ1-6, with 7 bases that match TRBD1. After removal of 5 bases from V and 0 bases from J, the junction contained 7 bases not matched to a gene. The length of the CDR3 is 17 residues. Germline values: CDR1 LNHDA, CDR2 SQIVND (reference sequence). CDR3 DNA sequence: TGTGCCAGTAGTCCCGGACAGGCCAGCTCCTATAATTCACCCCTCCACTTT. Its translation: CASSPGQASSYNSPLHF.

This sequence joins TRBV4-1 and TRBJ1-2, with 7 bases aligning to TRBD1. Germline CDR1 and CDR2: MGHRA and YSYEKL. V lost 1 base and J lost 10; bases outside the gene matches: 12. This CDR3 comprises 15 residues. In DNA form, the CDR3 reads TGCGCCAGCAGCCAAGGTCAACGAGACAGGGCAACCTACACCTTC. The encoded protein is CASSQGQRDRATYTF.

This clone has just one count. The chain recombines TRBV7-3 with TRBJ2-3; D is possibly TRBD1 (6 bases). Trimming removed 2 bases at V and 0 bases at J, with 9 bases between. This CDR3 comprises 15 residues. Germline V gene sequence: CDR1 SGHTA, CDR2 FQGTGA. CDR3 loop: CASSLGQPSTDTQYF. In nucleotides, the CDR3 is TGTGCCAGCAGCTTAGGACAGCCTAGCACAGATACGCAGTATTTT.

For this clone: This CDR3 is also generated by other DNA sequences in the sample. The CDR3 spells CASSLGLAYNEQFF. The DNA of the CDR3 is TGCGCCAGCAGCTTGGGACTAGCGTACAATGAGCAGTTCTTC. The chain links TRBV5-1 to TRBJ2-1; 8 bases line up with TRBD2. CDR3 size: 14 residues. V lost 0 bases to trimming and J lost 4 bases; unmatched junction nucleotides: 0. CDR1 and CDR2 (germline): SGHRS, YFSETQ.

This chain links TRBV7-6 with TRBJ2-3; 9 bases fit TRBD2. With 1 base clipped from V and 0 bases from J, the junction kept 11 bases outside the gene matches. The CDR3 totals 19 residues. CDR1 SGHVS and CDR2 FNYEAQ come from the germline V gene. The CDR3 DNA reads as TGTGCCAGCAGCTTAGTAGGGGGAGGCCTAGCGGGAAGCACAGATACGCAGTATTTT. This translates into CASSLVGGGLAGSTDTQYF.

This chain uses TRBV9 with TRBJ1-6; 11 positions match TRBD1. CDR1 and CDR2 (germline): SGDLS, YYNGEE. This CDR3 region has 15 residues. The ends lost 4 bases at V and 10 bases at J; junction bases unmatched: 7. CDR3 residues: CASSFGTGGNSPLHF. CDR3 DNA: TGTGCCAGCAGCTTCGGGACAGGGGGTAACTCACCCCTCCACTTT.

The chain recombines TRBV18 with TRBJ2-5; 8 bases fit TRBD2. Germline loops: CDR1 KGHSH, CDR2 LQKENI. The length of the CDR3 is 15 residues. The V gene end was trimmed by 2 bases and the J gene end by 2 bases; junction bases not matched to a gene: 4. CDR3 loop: CASSPVSGNQETQYF. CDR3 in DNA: TGTGCCAGCTCACCAGTTAGCGGGAATCAAGAGACCCAGTACTTC.

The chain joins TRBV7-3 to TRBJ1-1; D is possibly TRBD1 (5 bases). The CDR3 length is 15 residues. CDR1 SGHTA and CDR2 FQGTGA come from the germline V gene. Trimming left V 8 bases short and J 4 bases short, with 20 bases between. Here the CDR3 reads CASAPGEGRATEAFF. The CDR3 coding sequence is TGTGCCAGCGCCCCGGGGGAGGGGCGAGCCACTGAAGCTTTCTTT.

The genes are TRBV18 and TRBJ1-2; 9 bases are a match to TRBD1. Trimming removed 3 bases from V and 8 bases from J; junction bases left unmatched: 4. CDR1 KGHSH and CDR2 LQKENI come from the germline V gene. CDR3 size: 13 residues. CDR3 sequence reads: CASSPDRGYGYTF. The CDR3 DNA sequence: TGTGCCAGCTCACCGGACAGGGGTTACGGCTACACCTTC.

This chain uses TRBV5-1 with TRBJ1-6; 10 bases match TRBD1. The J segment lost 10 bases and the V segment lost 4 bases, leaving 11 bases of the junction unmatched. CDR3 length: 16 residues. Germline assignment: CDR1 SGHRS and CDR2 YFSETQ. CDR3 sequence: CASSQTSGQGKSPLHF. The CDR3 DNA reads TGCGCCAGCAGCCAGACCTCGGGACAGGGGAAATCACCCCTCCACTTT.

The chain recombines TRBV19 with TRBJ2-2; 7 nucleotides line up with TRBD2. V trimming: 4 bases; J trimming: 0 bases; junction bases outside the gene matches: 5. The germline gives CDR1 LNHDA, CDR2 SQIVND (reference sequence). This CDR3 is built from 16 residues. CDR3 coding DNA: TGTGCCAGTAGTAAAATCGGACTAGCGAACACCGGGGAGCTGTTTTTT. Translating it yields CASSKIGLANTGELFF.

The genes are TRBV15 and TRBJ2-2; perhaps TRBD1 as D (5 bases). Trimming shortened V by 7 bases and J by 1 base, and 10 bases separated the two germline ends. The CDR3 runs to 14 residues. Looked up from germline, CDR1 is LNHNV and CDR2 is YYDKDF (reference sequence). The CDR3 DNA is TGTGCCACCAAGAGGCAGGGGAACACCGGGGAGCTGTTTTTT. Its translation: CATKRQGNTGELFF.

CDR3 sequence reads: CASSPAGGVTYEQYF. The CDR3 nucleotides read TGTGCCAGCAGCCCCGCTGGCGGCGTCACCTACGAGCAGTACTTC. The chain links TRBV28 to TRBJ2-7; D gene uncertain. The V gene's germline CDR1 is MDHEN and CDR2 SYDVKM. V was pared by 6 bases and J by 2 bases, with 17 bases between. The CDR3 totals 15 residues.

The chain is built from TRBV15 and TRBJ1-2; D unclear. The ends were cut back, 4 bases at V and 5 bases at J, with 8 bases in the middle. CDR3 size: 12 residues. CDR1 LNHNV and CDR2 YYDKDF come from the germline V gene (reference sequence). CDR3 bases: TGTGCCACCAGCAACCCCGGGTATGGCTACACCTTC. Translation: CATSNPGYGYTF. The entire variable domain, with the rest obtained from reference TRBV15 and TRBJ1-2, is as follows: DAMVIQNPRYQVTQFGKPVTLSCSQTLNHNVMYWYQQKSSQAPKLLFHYYDKDFNNEADTPDNFQSRRPNTSFCFLDIRSPGLGDTAMYLCATSNPGYGYTFGSGTRLTVV.

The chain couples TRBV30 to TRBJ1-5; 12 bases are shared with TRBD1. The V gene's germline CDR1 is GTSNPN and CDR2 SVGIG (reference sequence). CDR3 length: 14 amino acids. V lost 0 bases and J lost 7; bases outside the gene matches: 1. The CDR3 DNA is TGTGCCTGGAGTGTCGGGACAGGGGGCCAGCCCCAGCATTTT. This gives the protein CAWSVGTGGQPQHF.

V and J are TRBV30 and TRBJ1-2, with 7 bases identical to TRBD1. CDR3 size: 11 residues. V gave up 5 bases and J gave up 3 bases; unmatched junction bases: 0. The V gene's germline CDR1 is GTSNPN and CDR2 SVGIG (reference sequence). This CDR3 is CAWDRDYGYTF. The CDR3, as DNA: TGTGCCTGGGACAGGGACTATGGCTACACCTTC. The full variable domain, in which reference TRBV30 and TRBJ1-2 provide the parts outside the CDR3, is SQTIHQWPATLVQPVGSPLSLECTVEGTSNPNLYWYRQAAGRGLQLLFYSVGIGQISSEVPQNLSASRPQDRQFILSSKKLLLSDSGFYLCAWDRDYGYTFGSGTRLTVV.

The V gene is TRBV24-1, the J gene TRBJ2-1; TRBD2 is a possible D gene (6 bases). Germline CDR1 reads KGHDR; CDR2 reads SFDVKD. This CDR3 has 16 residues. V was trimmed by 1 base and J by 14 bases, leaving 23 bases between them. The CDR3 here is CATSDFHRGAEDQKFF. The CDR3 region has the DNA TGTGCCACCAGTGATTTCCACCGCGGGGCAGAAGATCAAAAGTTCTTC.

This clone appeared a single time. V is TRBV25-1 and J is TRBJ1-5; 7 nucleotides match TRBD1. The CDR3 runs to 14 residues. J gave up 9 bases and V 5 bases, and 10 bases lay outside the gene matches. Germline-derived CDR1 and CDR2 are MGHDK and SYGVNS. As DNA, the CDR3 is TGTGCCAGCAGTCCCTGGGACAGATGTCTGCCCCAGCATTTT. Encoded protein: CASSPWDRCLPQHF.

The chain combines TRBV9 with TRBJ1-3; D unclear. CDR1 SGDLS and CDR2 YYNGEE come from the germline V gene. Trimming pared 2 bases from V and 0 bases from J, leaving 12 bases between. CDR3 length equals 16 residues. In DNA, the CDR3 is TGTGCCAGCAGCGTGAGGGCAGCGACCTCTGGAAACACCATATATTTT. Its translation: CASSVRAATSGNTIYF.

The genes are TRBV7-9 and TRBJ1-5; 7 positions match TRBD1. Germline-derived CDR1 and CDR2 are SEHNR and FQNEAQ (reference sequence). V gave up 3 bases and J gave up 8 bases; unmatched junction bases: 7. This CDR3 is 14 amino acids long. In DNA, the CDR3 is TGTGCCAGCAGCTTTGGACAGGTATTTGAGCCCCAGCATTTT. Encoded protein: CASSFGQVFEPQHF.

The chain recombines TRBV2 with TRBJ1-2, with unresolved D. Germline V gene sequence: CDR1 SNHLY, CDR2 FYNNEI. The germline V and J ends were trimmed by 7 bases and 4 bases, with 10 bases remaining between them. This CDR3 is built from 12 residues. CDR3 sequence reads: CASTQAGYGYTF. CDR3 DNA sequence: TGTGCCAGCACCCAGGCGGGCTATGGCTACACCTTC.

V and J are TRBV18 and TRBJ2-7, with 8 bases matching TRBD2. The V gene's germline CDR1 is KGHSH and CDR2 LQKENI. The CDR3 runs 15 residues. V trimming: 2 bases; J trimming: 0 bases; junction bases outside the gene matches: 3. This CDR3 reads CASSPSGGTSYEQYF. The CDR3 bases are TGTGCCAGCTCACCATCGGGGGGGACCTCCTACGAGCAGTACTTC.

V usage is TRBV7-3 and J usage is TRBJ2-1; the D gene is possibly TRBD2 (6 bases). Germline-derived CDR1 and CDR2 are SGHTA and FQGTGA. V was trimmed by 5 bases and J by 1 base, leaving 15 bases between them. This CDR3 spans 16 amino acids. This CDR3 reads CASSPGRGGSYNEQFF. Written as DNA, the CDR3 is TGTGCCAGCAGCCCTGGTAGGGGAGGTTCCTACAATGAGCAGTTCTTC.